Detailed here is one TCR beta chain. The antigen is not known. The junction and the germline gene differ at one end; a read error may be behind it. RNA transcripts yielded amplified TCR beta CDR3 regions. TCR CDR3 underwent first-round RT-PCR with the HTBI primer set. In TCRdb, the multiplex PCR reads were re-called with MiXCR into one record per CDR3 protein. The sample carries about 380,000 distinct CDR3 sequences, more than 11% recorded once. The source of the sample is a study of T cells in Graves' hyperthyroidism and ophthalmopathy. Whole-study findings and limits: Stable hyperthyroidism was separated from ophthalmopathy by a model based on 13 V-J features. Also found in blood were most expanded thyroid clonotypes above 0.001.

No progression to ophthalmopathy during 18 months of follow-up defined stable disease. Germline CDR1 and CDR2: SGHRS and YFSETQ. The CDR3 has 14 amino acids. The chain links TRBV5-1 to TRBJ1-1; TRBD1 is a possible D gene (6 bases). Material for sequencing was blood. This TCR was sampled from an older woman with Graves' hyperthyroidism. The CDR3 loop is CASRGGRPNTEAFF. DNA of the CDR3: TGTGCCAGCAGGGGAGGACGGCCTAACACTGAAGCTTTCTTT.